What follows are 18 T cell receptor beta chains derived from one specimen sequenced in a study of cytomegalovirus exposure and HLA in healthy donors. The PCR employed 60 Vbeta primers together with 13 Jbeta primers. Data came from immunoSEQ multiplex PCR; TCRdb stores just in-frame clones and leaves some out. The sample holds 90,000 to 140,000 clones, 69% seen once. Sequenced input: PBMCs. The source of these receptors is a man younger than 45 in good health and CMV-seronegative.

V gene TRBV21-1 combines with J gene TRBJ1-5. TRBV21-1 is a pseudogene segment. The CDR3 contains 16 residues. CDR3 amino acids: CASSKERGGSNQPQHF. The CDR3 coding sequence is TGTGCCAGCAGCAAAGAAAGAGGCGGTAGCAATCAGCCCCAGCATTTT.

The chain recombines TRBV7-3 with TRBJ2-7; a weak D match, TRBD2 (5 bases). The germline V gene encodes CDR1 SGHTA and CDR2 FQGTGA. V dropped 6 bases and J dropped 5 bases, with 14 bases sitting between them. The CDR3 is made up of 13 amino acids. CDR3 residues: CASSRGTGNEQYF. The CDR3 region has the DNA TGTGCCAGCAGTCGCGGCACGGGGAACGAGCAGTACTTC.

This clone has just one count. The CDR3 DNA reads TGTGCCAGCAGCCTCCATGGTCGGGGTAGAGGGCAAGAGACCCAGTACTTC. It encodes CASSLHGRGRGQETQYF. V gene TRBV7-2 combines with J gene TRBJ2-5, with D possibly being TRBD2 (5 bases). The V and J ends lost 5 bases and 2 bases respectively, with 21 bases between them. Germline V gives CDR1 SGHTA, CDR2 FQGNSA. The length of the CDR3 is 17 residues.

V usage is TRBV18 and J usage is TRBJ2-5; D is uncertain. CDR1 KGHSH and CDR2 LQKENI come from the germline V gene. There are 13 residues in the CDR3. The germline V and J ends were trimmed by 5 bases and 0 bases, with 7 bases remaining between them. For the CDR3, the DNA is TGTGCCAGCTCATCCCAAAACCAAGAGACCCAGTACTTC. Protein sequence: CASSSQNQETQYF.

With respect to this clone: One end of the junction fails to match germline, which may point to a read error. The chain employs TRBV7-7 and TRBJ2-1, with D hard to call. This CDR3 contains 15 residues. Germline values: CDR1 SSHAT, CDR2 FNYEAQ (reference sequence). The CDR3 loop is CASSLGRSDYNEQFF. The CDR3 DNA reads TGTGCTAGCAGCTTAGGACGAAGCGACTACAATGAGCAGTTCTTC.

The chain combines TRBV4-2 with TRBJ1-2; the D gene is possibly TRBD1 (5 bases). V lost 3 bases to trimming and J lost 1 base, with 12 bases between them. This CDR3 is built from 15 residues. Per germline, CDR1 LGHNA and CDR2 YNFKEQ. The CDR3 region is CASSHEDRSNYGYTF. The CDR3 DNA sequence: TGTGCCAGCAGCCACGAAGACAGAAGTAACTATGGCTACACCTTC.

This rearrangement joins TRBV6-5 to TRBJ2-1, with 7 positions matching TRBD2. In germline, CDR1 is MNHEY, CDR2 SVGAGI. V was pared by 2 bases and J by 4 bases, with 5 bases of the junction left unmatched. CDR3 length: 15 residues. The CDR3 is CASSYGLREYNEQFF. CDR3 nucleotides: TGTGCCAGCAGTTACGGTCTGCGGGAGTACAATGAGCAGTTCTTC.

The rearrangement joins TRBV7-9 to TRBJ1-3, with D hard to call. Germline assignment: CDR1 SEHNR and CDR2 FQNEAQ (reference sequence). Between the trimmed V and J ends, which lost 5 bases and 7 bases, there was a span of 9 bases. The CDR3 has 12 residues. For the CDR3, the DNA is TGTGCCAGCAGCCTCCCCTTCAACACCATATATTTT. This encodes CASSLPFNTIYF.

This chain uses TRBV18 with TRBJ1-5; 12 bases line up with TRBD1. Trimming removed 6 bases from V and 6 bases from J; junction bases left unmatched: 9. Germline V gene data show CDR1 as KGHSH and CDR2 as LQKENI. The CDR3 spans 16 residues. CDR3 in amino acids: CASSETGTGGLQPQHF. CDR3 nucleotides: TGTGCCAGCTCGGAAACCGGGACAGGGGGCCTTCAGCCCCAGCATTTT.

The chain recombines TRBV4-2 with TRBJ1-2; D is ambiguous. Germline CDR1 reads LGHNA; CDR2 reads YNFKEQ. CDR3 length: 18 amino acids. Trimming stripped 0 bases from V and 1 base from J, with 18 bases between. CDR3 amino acids: CASSQDSGSSPSNYGYTF. The CDR3 DNA reads TGTGCCAGCAGCCAAGATAGCGGCTCGAGTCCTAGTAACTATGGCTACACCTTC.

This sequence joins TRBV29-1 and TRBJ1-1, with D uncertain. The length of the CDR3 is 12 residues. V lost 7 bases to trimming and J lost 4 bases, with 13 bases between them. The V gene's germline CDR1 is SQVTM and CDR2 ANQGSEA. The CDR3, as DNA: TGCAGCGCCGCCGCGGGTGGCACTGAAGCTTTCTTT. It is translated as CSAAAGGTEAFF.

In its sample, this clone was seen a few times. The genes are TRBV28 and TRBJ2-7, with D tentatively TRBD1 (5 bases). Germline V lookup: CDR1 MDHEN, CDR2 SYDVKM. The CDR3 covers 14 residues. Trimming stripped 5 bases from V and 7 bases from J, with 18 bases between. CDR3 protein: CASSLGRSKGEQYF. CDR3 nucleotides: TGTGCCAGCAGTCTAGGACGGTCTAAGGGGGAGCAGTACTTC.

The chain recombines TRBV7-2 with TRBJ1-4; D is unclear. Between the trimmed V and J ends, which lost 6 bases and 4 bases, there was a span of 12 bases. The germline gives CDR1 SGHTA, CDR2 FQGNSA. The CDR3 runs 14 residues. The CDR3 region is CASRRTSGNEKLFF. In nucleotides, the CDR3 is TGTGCCAGCAGACGGACGAGCGGTAATGAAAAACTGTTTTTT.

The chain links TRBV7-3 to TRBJ1-1; TRBD1 might be the D (6 bases). The CDR3 is 15 amino acids. The germline CDR1 and CDR2 sequences are SGHTA and FQGTGA. V lost 1 base and J 0 bases, leaving 9 bases between the germline ends. The CDR3 sequence is CASSLMGTLNTEAFF. CDR3 coding DNA: TGTGCCAGCAGCTTAATGGGGACACTGAACACTGAAGCTTTCTTT.

V and J are TRBV5-6 and TRBJ2-2, with TRBD1 as a possible D gene (6 bases). The CDR3 loop spans 15 amino acids. The V gene's germline CDR1 is SGHDT and CDR2 YYEEEE. V was shortened by 2 bases and J by 5 bases, with 13 bases between the two germline ends. The CDR3 reads CASSFRDRRTGELFF. CDR3 coding DNA: TGTGCCAGCAGCTTTCGTGACAGGCGGACCGGGGAGCTGTTTTTT.

The chain is built from TRBV14 and TRBJ1-4; 8 nucleotides line up with TRBD1. This CDR3 has 15 residues. The V segment lost 2 bases and the J segment 4 bases; nucleotides outside the gene matches: 3. Germline-derived CDR1 and CDR2 are SGHDN and FVKESK. The CDR3 DNA is TGTGCCAGCAGCCAACGACAGGGGAATAATGAAAAACTGTTTTTT. It is translated as CASSQRQGNNEKLFF.

This clone was counted a few times. CDR3: CASRITGADSPLHF. CDR3 coding DNA: TGTGCCAGTAGGATTACAGGGGCAGATTCACCCCTCCACTTT. The gene calls are TRBV19 and TRBJ1-6, with 7 bases that match TRBD1. Per germline, CDR1 LNHDA and CDR2 SQIVND (reference sequence). The CDR3 spans 14 residues. The J segment lost 8 bases and the V segment lost 6 bases, leaving 7 bases of the junction unmatched.

The CDR3 is CASSSPGGEQFF. DNA for the CDR3: TGTGCCAGCAGCTCCCCGGGCGGGGAGCAGTTCTTC. The chain couples TRBV7-3 to TRBJ2-1; D is perhaps TRBD2 (5 bases). V lost 4 bases and J lost 10, with 11 bases in between. CDR3 size: 12 residues. The germline gives CDR1 SGHTA, CDR2 FQGTGA. Full variable domain (outside the CDR3, taken from reference TRBV7-3 and TRBJ2-1): GAGVSQTPSNKVTEKGKYVELRCDPISGHTALYWYRQSLGQGPEFLIYFQGTGAADDSGLPNDRFFAVRPEGSVSTLKIQRTERGDSAVYLCASSSPGGEQFFGPGTRLTVL.